This TCR beta chain derives from a study of shared clonotypes between healthy human individuals (dated by TCRdb to 2018 to 2021). Context from the whole study: The cohort included three men and a couple of women between 18 and 49 years of age. Per donor, leukapheresis produced somewhere between about 0.94 and 9.5 billion PBMCs. Libraries were prepared and TCR repertoires were sequenced by different laboratories using diverse techniques, in order to increase sequencing depth and limit assay-specific biases. Blood TCR repertoires of five healthy adults were deeply sequenced to estimate repertoire size and the extent of clonotype sharing between individuals. Per donor, three plates each were used for CD4 naive and CD4 memory, two for CD8 naive, and one for CD8 memory.

Comments on this clone: The target of this receptor is not known. Base qualities are missing; no much larger clone stands one base away. Other DNA sequences in this sample translate to the same CDR3.

Here is what the overall study found, with its caveats: The small number of donors limited the genetic and exposure-history diversity represented. Estimated clonotype richness was generally larger for naive than for memory subsets. Rarefaction of sorted-subset datasets indicated incomplete sequencing despite the large sequencing depth. Clonotypes shared by all four sorted-subset donors showed higher generation probabilities than non-shared clonotypes. Across several donors, roughly 5.1% of naive CD4, roughly 3.5% of naive CD8, approximately 2.5% of memory CD4, and 0.4% of memory CD8 clonotypes were shared. Sampling was limited to blood, and TCR repertoires in tissue likely differ from TCR repertoires in blood. Pairwise subsampling led to the expectation that sequencing depth would affect the degree of clonotype sharing among donors.

Using the deep immunoSEQ assay, TCR CDR3 regions were amplified from genomic DNA by multiplex PCR. Extracted genomic DNA from each cell subset was spread evenly across all wells of several immunoSEQ 96-well plates, with each plate serving as a replicate. For sorted subsets, 150 to 250 ng genomic DNA, equal to tens of thousands of T cell genomes, was loaded into each replicate PCR. The purified libraries were quantified using a Qubit 3.0 fluorometer, sized with a Bioanalyzer 2100, and then quantified again using the KAPA Library Quantification kit. Every immunoSEQ 96-well plate was sequenced on a dedicated single-read 150-cycle Illumina NextSeq 550 flow cell. Per the source publication's procedure: Because only junctional sequences without quality scores were contained in the immunoSEQ output, filtering matching that applied to full-length reads could not be performed. Sequences were annotated with PyIR, a Python wrapper for IgBLAST v1.9, using IMGT germline references to assign V/J genes and CDR3. Reads were filtered out if the reads had weak V/J assignments (E-value above 1e-6), no CDR3, stop codons, out-of-frame junctions, or ambiguous translated residues. V3J clonotypes were defined as sequences sharing the same inferred V gene, J gene, and CDR3 amino acid sequence. Percentage overlap between repertoires was calculated by dividing the number of shared unique clonotypes by the size of the smaller repertoire. Repertoire richness was assessed with RTK rarefaction, the Chao1 estimator, and Recon v2.1 estimates of unobserved clonotypes. OLGA was used to compute generation probabilities for all TCRbeta clonotypes that the gDNA method yielded from a few donors. The table comes from immuneACCESS by way of TCRdb, which keeps in-frame sequences with V and J called. Part of the clones is missing from these tables; in studies checked, under half for an unresolved V gene and the rest for unknown reasons. D and trimming were read from the DNA, whereas the V and J calls and clone size are those reported in that table. The sample data list around 1,000,000 clones, and 77% of these were observed just once. Of the sample, almost 0.9% is held by the ten largest clones.

V lost 0 bases and J lost 0 bases; the stretch between them is 9 bases long. For CDR1 and CDR2, the germline V gene lists LGHNA and YSLEER. Its CDR3 holds 15 amino acids, cysteine through phenylalanine. CDR3 DNA is the only sequence kept; it has 45 bases, read in frame from the first base. The donors were healthy, HIV-negative adults with no recently reported acute infections or vaccinations. Every donor was a Caucasian adult living in Nashville, Tennessee, USA. CD4+ T cells were enriched by magnetic negative selection; naive cells were then positively selected on CD45RA, and the negative fraction formed the memory subset. Blood was collected by leukapheresis, and PBMCs were isolated by Ficoll-Histopaque density gradient centrifugation and then cryopreserved in liquid nitrogen vapor phase. Analytical flow cytometry was used to check the purity and quantity of every magnetically sorted T cell population. Genomic DNA was isolated from every sorted fraction and measured by UV absorbance on a Nanodrop 2000c.

The chain uses TRBV4-3 and TRBJ2-7; the D gene assignment is ambiguous. The sample was memory CD4+ T cells from PBMCs. Explained via the paper, the cell subset or site label denotes: CD45RA-negative fraction. The receptor was isolated from a man aged 18 to 29 in good health. Some clones in this sample may be carry-over from other donors' samples. The CDR3 is CASSQDQRSSYEQYF. The DNA sequence is TGCGCCAGCAGCCAAGATCAACGCAGCTCCTACGAGCAGTACTTC.